The 14 T cell receptor beta chains listed next were all sequenced from one sample in a study of T cells in Graves' hyperthyroidism and ophthalmopathy. What was amplified from RNA transcripts were TCR beta CDR3 regions. HTBI primers drove first-round RT-PCR of the TCR CDR3. TCRdb passed the multiplex PCR reads through MiXCR, listing each CDR3 protein once. Of roughly 500,000 distinct CDR3 sequences in the sample, about 45% are singletons; the top ten hold around 44%. The sequenced material came from peripheral blood or thyroid tissue (not recorded which). These receptors all stem from an adult woman with Graves' disease, either hyperthyroidism or ophthalmopathy (not recorded which).

The chain links TRBV2 to TRBJ1-6, with D unresolved. Germline V CDR1 and CDR2: SNHLY, FYNNEI. Trimming pared 9 bases from V and 10 bases from J, leaving 19 bases between. The CDR3 length is 14 residues. The CDR3 spells CASSIPRPDSPLHF. For the CDR3, the DNA is TGTGCCAGTAGTATACCCCGGCCGGACTCACCCCTCCACTTT.

The sample holds many counts of this clonotype. This chain links TRBV7-3 with TRBJ2-2; D is uncertain. CDR1 and CDR2 (germline): SGHTA, FQGTGA. This CDR3 is 15 amino acids long. Trimming pared 2 bases from V and 2 bases from J, leaving 9 bases between. In nucleotides, the CDR3 is TGTGCCAGCAGCTTAGCTGGACCCAACACCGGGGAGCTGTTTTTT. It encodes CASSLAGPNTGELFF.

This clonotype was seen many times. V usage is TRBV5-1 and J usage is TRBJ2-3; D remains ambiguous. This CDR3 has 14 amino acids. Trimming removed 1 base at V and 0 bases at J, with 6 bases between. The V gene's germline CDR1 is SGHRS and CDR2 YFSETQ. DNA of the CDR3: TGCGCCAGCAGCTTGCCAGACAGCACAGATACGCAGTATTTT. Translated, it gives CASSLPDSTDTQYF.

This clonotype has at least ten counts. This chain links TRBV5-1 with TRBJ2-7, with D tentatively TRBD2 (6 bases). This CDR3 spans 16 amino acids. V was cut by 3 bases and J by 0 bases, with 16 bases left in between. Germline assignment: CDR1 SGHRS and CDR2 YFSETQ. CDR3 sequence (DNA): TGCGCCAGCAGCTCAGGCAGCGGGCTTGACTCCTACGAGCAGTACTTC. Translating it yields CASSSGSGLDSYEQYF. The complete variable domain, with remaining parts taken from reference TRBV5-1 and TRBJ2-7, reads KAGVTQTPRYLIKTRGQQVTLSCSPISGHRSVSWYQQTPGQGLQFLFEYFSETQRNKGNFPGRFSGRQFSNSRSEMNVSTLELGDSALYLCASSSGSGLDSYEQYFGPGTRLTVT.

This chain uses TRBV29-1 with TRBJ1-1; TRBD1 aligns across 7 bases. From germline, CDR1 is SQVTM and CDR2 ANQGSEA. The V gene end was trimmed by 6 bases and the J gene end by 1 base; junction bases not matched to a gene: 8. The CDR3 contains 14 residues. CDR3 DNA sequence: TGCAGCGTCTCGGCGGGACAGCAGAACACTGAAGCTTTCTTT. As protein: CSVSAGQQNTEAFF.

In this sample, this clonotype turned up many times. The chain joins TRBV12-3 or TRBV12-4 to TRBJ1-2; TRBD1 might be the D (6 bases). The V and J ends lost 7 bases and 8 bases respectively, with 17 bases between them. This CDR3 spans 13 amino acids. Here the CDR3 DNA reads TGTGCCAGCACCCCGGACAGTCCTAGGGGCTACACCTTC. Residues: CASTPDSPRGYTF.

In this sample, this clonotype turned up a few times. The chain couples TRBV10-3 to TRBJ2-5; the D is unclear. The germline V gene has CDR1 ENHRY and CDR2 SYGVKD. The CDR3 extends over 16 amino acids. V lost 3 bases, J lost 9 bases, and 23 bases lay in between. CDR3 coding DNA: TGTGCCATCAGTGAAAATAAATTGGGCAGCAATCAGCCCCAGTACTTC. Its protein is CAISENKLGSNQPQYF.

This clonotype has a handful of counts. At one of its ends the junction is not consistent with the germline gene, which may arise from a read error. The V call is TRBV28, the J call TRBJ1-1; D gene ambiguous. The CDR3 totals 11 residues. Looked up from germline, CDR1 is MDHEN and CDR2 is SYDVKM. This CDR3 reads CASHTSTEAFF. As DNA, the CDR3 is TGCGCCTCCCACACCTCCACTGAAGCTTTCTTT.

This sequence joins TRBV20-1 and TRBJ2-7, with D possibly matching TRBD2 (6 bases). Germline-derived CDR1 and CDR2 are DFQATT and SNEGSKA (reference sequence). The CDR3 loop spans 12 amino acids. Trimming took 3 bases from V and 6 from J, leaving 12 bases between them. CDR3: CSARESGVEQYF. For the CDR3, the DNA is TGCAGTGCTAGGGAATCGGGGGTCGAGCAGTACTTC.

The CDR3 DNA follows: TGCAGTGCTAGGGTCGGCGGCTACTCTGGGGCCAACGTCCTGACTTTC. Its translation: CSARVGGYSGANVLTF. The chain is built from TRBV20-1 and TRBJ2-6, with D uncertain. Trimming left V 3 bases short and J 0 bases short, with 12 bases between. Germline CDR1 DFQATT, CDR2 SNEGSKA (reference sequence). The CDR3 has 16 amino acids.

This clonotype was seen many times. The chain is built from TRBV11-2 and TRBJ2-2; D gene unclear. V lost 1 base to trimming and J lost 3 bases, with 6 bases between them. The CDR3 has 14 amino acids. Germline V lookup: CDR1 SGHAT, CDR2 FQNNGV. Here the CDR3 reads CASSLGPDTGELFF. DNA of the CDR3: TGTGCCAGCAGCTTAGGACCGGACACCGGGGAGCTGTTTTTT. Full variable domain (outside the CDR3, taken from reference TRBV11-2 and TRBJ2-2): EAGVAQSPRYKIIEKRQSVAFWCNPISGHATLYWYQQILGQGPKLLIQFQNNGVVDDSQLPKDRFSAERLKGVDSTLKIQPAKLEDSAVYLCASSLGPDTGELFFGEGSRLTVL.

This clonotype has more than one count but fewer than ten. This chain uses TRBV12-3 or TRBV12-4 with TRBJ1-3; D remains unclear. The CDR3 has 11 residues. The germline V and J ends were trimmed by 6 bases and 3 bases, with 3 bases remaining between them. The CDR3 nucleotides read TGTGCCAGCAGAGTTGGAAACACCATATATTTT. Its translation: CASRVGNTIYF.

In regard to this clonotype: One base away lies a much larger clone, so this may be a sequencing read error. The V call is TRBV25-1, the J call TRBJ2-1; 14 bases align to TRBD2. The assigned J gene may be wrong: the sequence end matches TRBJ2-7 better. The CDR3 spans 17 residues. Germline loops: CDR1 MGHDK, CDR2 SYGVNS. Here the CDR3 reads CASSELGLAGDYNEQYF. The CDR3 region has the DNA TGTGCCAGCAGTGAATTGGGACTAGCGGGAGACTACAATGAGCAGTACTTC.

This clonotype was found many times. The chain carries TRBV4-1 and TRBJ1-2; the match to TRBD1 covers 7 bases. Germline assignment: CDR1 MGHRA and CDR2 YSYEKL. J gave up 1 base and V 2 bases, and 10 bases lay outside the gene matches. The length of the CDR3 is 17 residues. CDR3 amino acids: CASSQTWDRHDNYGYTF. The CDR3 coding sequence is TGCGCCAGCAGCCAAACGTGGGACAGACATGATAACTATGGCTACACCTTC.